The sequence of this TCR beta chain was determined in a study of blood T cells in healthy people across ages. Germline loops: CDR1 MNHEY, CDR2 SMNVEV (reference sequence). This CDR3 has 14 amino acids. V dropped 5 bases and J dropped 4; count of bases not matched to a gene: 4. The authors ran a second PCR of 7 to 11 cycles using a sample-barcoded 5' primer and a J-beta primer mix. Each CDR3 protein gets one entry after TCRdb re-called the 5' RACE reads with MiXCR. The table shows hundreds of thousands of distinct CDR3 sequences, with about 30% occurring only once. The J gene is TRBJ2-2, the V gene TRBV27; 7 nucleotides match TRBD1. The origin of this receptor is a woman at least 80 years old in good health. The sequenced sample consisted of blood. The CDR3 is CASSKQGFTGELFF. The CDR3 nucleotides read TGTGCCAGCAGTAAACAGGGGTTCACCGGGGAGCTGTTTTTT.